This T cell receptor (beta chain) was captured by sequencing in a study of CD8 T cells in ankylosing spondylitis. The V gene's germline CDR1 is KGHSH and CDR2 LQKENI. J was trimmed by 6 bases and V by 3 bases; bases with no gene match: 7. CDR3 length: 14 amino acids. Quantitative 5'-RACE with molecular barcodes was used to make the TCR beta libraries. TCRdb re-called the 5' RACE reads through MiXCR, storing one row per CDR3 protein. The sample gives around 320,000 distinct CDR3 sequences, roughly 20% of which show up once; roughly 4% is in the top ten. This clonotype showed up just a few times. Its antigen is still unknown. General study results and limits: Blood of patients with ankylosing spondylitis appeared to be characterized by a TCR beta motif of roughly eight highly homologous variants. Researchers report that disease-linked clones proved CD8+ and relatively rare in peripheral blood.

The specimen was blood, either unsorted or a sorted T cell fraction (not recorded which). The source is a female donor with ankylosing spondylitis or in good health (not recorded which). This chain uses TRBV18 with TRBJ1-2; 7 nucleotides align to TRBD1. In nucleotides, the CDR3 is TGTGCCAGCTCACCGGGGACAGAAGCTAATGGCTACACCTTC. It is translated as CASSPGTEANGYTF. Filled out from reference TRBV18 and TRBJ1-2, the complete variable domain reads NAGVMQNPRHLVRRRGQEARLRCSPMKGHSHVYWYRQLPEEGLKFMVYLQKENIIDESGMPKERFSAEFPKEGPSILRIQQVVRGDSAAYFCASSPGTEANGYTFGSGTRLTVV.